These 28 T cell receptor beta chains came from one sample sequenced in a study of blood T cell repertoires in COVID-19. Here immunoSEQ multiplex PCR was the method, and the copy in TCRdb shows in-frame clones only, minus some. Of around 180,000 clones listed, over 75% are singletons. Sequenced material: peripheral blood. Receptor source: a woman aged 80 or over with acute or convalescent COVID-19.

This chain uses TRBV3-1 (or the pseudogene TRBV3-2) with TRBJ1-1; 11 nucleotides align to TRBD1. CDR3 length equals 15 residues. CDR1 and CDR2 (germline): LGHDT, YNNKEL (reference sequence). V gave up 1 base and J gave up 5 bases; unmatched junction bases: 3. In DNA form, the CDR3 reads TGTGCCAGCAGCCAAGGGACAGGGGGCGGGACTGAAGCTTTCTTT. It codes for CASSQGTGGGTEAFF.

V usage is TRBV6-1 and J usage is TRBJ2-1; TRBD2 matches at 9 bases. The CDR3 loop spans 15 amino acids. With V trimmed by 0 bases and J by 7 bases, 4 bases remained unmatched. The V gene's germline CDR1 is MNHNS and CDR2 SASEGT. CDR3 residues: CASSEAAGGLNEQFF. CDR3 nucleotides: TGTGCCAGCAGTGAAGCGGCGGGAGGGCTGAATGAGCAGTTCTTC.

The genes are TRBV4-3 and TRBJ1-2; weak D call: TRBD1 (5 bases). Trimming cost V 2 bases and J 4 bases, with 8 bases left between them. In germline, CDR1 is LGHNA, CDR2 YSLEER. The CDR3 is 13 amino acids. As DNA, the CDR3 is TGCGCCAGCAGCCAAAGGACAAGCTATGGCTACACCTTC. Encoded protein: CASSQRTSYGYTF.

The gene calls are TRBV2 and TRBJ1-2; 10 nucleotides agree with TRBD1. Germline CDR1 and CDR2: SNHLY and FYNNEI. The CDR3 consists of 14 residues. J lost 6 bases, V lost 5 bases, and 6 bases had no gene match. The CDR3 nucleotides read TGTGCCAGCAGTTTAGACAGGGGGCGCGATGGCTACACCTTC. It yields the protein CASSLDRGRDGYTF.

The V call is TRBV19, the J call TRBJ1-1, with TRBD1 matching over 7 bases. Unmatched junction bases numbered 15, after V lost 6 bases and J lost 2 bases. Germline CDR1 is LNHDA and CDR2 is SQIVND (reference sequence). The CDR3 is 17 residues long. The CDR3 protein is CASRTDRVGPKNTEAFF. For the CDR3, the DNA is TGTGCCAGTAGAACCGACAGGGTAGGGCCGAAAAACACTGAAGCTTTCTTT.

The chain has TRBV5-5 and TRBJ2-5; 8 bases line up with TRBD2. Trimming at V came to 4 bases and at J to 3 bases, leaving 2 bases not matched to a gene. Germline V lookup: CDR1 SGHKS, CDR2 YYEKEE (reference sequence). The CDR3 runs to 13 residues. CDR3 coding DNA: TGTGCCAGCAGCACGGGAGGGGAAGAGACCCAGTACTTC. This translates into CASSTGGEETQYF.

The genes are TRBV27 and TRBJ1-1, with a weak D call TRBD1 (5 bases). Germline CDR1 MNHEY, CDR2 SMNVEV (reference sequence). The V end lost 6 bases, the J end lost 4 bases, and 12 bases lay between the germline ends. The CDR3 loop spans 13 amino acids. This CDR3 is CASRTQGGTEAFF. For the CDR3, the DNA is TGTGCCAGCAGGACTCAGGGTGGCACTGAAGCTTTCTTT.

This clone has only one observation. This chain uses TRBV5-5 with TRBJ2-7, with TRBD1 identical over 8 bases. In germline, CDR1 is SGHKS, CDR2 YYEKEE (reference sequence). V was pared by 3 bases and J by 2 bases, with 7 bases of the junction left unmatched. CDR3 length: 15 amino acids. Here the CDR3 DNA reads TGTGCCAGCAGCTCCGGACAGGGTAGGACCTACGAGCAGTACTTC. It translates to CASSSGQGRTYEQYF.

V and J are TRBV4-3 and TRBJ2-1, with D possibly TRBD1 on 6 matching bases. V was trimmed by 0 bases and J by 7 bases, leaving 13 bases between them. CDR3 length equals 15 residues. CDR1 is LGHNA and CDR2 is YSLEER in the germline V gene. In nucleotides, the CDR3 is TGCGCCAGCAGCCAAGATCAGGGGATGGGGAATGAGCAGTTCTTC. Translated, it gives CASSQDQGMGNEQFF.

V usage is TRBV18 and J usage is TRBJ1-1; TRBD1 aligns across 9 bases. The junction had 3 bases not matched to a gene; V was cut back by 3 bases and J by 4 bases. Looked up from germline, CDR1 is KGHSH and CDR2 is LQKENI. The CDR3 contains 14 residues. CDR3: CASSPLQGATEAFF. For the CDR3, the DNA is TGTGCCAGCTCACCGCTACAGGGGGCCACTGAAGCTTTCTTT. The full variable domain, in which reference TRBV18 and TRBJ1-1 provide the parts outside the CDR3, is NAGVMQNPRHLVRRRGQEARLRCSPMKGHSHVYWYRQLPEEGLKFMVYLQKENIIDESGMPKERFSAEFPKEGPSILRIQQVVRGDSAAYFCASSPLQGATEAFFGQGTRLTVV.

As DNA, the CDR3 is TGTGCCAGTAGTATAACAGGGACCTCGATCCAGCATTTT. As protein: CASSITGTSIQHF. The rearrangement uses TRBV19 and TRBJ1-5; weak D call: TRBD1 (6 bases). The CDR3 runs to 13 residues. Looked up from germline, CDR1 is LNHDA and CDR2 is SQIVND (reference sequence). Trimming took off 2 bases at V and 12 bases at J, with 14 bases between the two ends.

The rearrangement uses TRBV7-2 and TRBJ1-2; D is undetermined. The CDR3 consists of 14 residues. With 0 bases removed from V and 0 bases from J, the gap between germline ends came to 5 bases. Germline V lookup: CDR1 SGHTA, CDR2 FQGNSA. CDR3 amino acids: CASSLAPANYGYTF. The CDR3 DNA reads TGTGCCAGCAGCTTAGCGCCAGCTAACTATGGCTACACCTTC.

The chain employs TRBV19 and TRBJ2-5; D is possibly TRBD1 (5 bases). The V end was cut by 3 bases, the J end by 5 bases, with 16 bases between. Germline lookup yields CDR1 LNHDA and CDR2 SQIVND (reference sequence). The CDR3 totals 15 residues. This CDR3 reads CASSMSLDIGETQYF. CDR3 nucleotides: TGTGCCAGTAGTATGTCTTTGGACATTGGGGAGACCCAGTACTTC.

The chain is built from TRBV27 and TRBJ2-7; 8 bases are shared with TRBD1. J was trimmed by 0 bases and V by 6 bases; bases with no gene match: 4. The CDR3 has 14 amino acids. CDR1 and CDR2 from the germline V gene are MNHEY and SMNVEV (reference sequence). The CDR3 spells CASRRQGSSYEQYF. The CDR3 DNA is TGTGCCAGCAGGCGACAGGGGAGCTCCTACGAGCAGTACTTC.

Here the CDR3 DNA reads TGTGCCAGCAGGAAGACAGGTTACGGAACCTACGAGCAGTACTTC. Translated: CASRKTGYGTYEQYF. J is TRBJ2-7 and V is TRBV27, with TRBD1 as a possible D gene (6 bases). CDR3 length equals 15 residues. Germline V CDR1 and CDR2: MNHEY, SMNVEV (reference sequence). V dropped 6 bases and J dropped 2 bases, with 17 bases sitting between them.

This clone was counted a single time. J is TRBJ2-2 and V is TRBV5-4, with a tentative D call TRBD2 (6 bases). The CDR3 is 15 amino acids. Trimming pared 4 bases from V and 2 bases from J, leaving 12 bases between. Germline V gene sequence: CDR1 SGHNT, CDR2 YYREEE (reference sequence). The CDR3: CASSLGDFNTGELFF. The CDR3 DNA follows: TGTGCCAGCAGCCTGGGGGACTTCAACACCGGGGAGCTGTTTTTT. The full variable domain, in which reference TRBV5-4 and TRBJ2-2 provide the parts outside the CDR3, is ETGVTQSPTHLIKTRGQQVTLRCSSQSGHNTVSWYQQALGQGPQFIFQYYREEENGRGNFPPRFSGLQFPNYSSELNVNALELDDSALYLCASSLGDFNTGELFFGEGSRLTVL.

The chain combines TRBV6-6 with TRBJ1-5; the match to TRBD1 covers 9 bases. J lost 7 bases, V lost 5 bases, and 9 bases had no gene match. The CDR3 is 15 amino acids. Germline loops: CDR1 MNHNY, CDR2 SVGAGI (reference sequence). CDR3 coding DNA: TGTGCCAGCAGTGCCGGGACAGGGCTTGACCAGCCCCAGCATTTT. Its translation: CASSAGTGLDQPQHF.

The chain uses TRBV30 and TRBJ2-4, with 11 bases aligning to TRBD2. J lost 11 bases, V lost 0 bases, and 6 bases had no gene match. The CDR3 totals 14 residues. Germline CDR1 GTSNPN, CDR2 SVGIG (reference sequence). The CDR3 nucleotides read TGTGCCTGGAGTGTCGGCGGACTAGCGGGCGTTCAGTACTTC. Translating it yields CAWSVGGLAGVQYF.

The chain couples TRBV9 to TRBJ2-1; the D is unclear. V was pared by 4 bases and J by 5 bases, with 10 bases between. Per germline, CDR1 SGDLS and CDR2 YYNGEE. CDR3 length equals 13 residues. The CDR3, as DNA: TGTGCCAGCAGCACTCAGGCCCACAATGAGCAGTTCTTC. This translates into CASSTQAHNEQFF.

CDR3 loop: CASSETDSRTDTQYF. The CDR3 DNA sequence: TGTGCCAGCAGTGAAACGGACTCGCGCACAGATACGCAGTATTTT. This rearrangement joins TRBV6-4 to TRBJ2-3; the D gene is possibly TRBD2 (5 bases). Germline V CDR1 and CDR2: MRHNA, SNTAGT. Trimming shortened V by 3 bases and J by 1 base, and 11 bases separated the two germline ends. The CDR3 contains 15 residues.

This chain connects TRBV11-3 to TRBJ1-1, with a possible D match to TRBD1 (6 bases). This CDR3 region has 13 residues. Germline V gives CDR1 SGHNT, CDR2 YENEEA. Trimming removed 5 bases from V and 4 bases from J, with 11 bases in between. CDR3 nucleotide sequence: TGTGCCAGCAGCCCAGGGACAACCACTGAAGCTTTCTTT. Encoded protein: CASSPGTTTEAFF. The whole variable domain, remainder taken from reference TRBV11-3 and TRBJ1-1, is EAGVVQSPRYKIIEKKQPVAFWCNPISGHNTLYWYLQNLGQGPELLIRYENEEAVDDSQLPKDRFSAERLKGVDSTLKIQPAELGDSAVYLCASSPGTTTEAFFGQGTRLTVV.

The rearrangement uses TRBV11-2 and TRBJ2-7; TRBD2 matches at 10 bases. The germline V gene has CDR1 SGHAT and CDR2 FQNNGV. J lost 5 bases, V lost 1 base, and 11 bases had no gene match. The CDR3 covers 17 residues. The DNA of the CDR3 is TGTGCCAGCAGCTTAGGGGGCGGTAGCGGGGGGAGGCACGAGCAGTACTTC. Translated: CASSLGGGSGGRHEQYF.

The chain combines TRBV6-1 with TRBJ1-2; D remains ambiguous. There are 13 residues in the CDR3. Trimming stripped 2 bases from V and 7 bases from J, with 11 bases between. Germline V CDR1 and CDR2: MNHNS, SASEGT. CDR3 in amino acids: CASSESPPGGYTF. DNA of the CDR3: TGTGCCAGCAGTGAATCCCCCCCAGGTGGCTACACCTTC.

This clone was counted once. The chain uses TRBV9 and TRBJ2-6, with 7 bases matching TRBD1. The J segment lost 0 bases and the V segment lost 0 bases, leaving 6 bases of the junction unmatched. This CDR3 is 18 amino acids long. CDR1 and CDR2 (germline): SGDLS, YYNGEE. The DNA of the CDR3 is TGTGCCAGCAGCGTAGGAGGGGGCGTGGACTCTGGGGCCAACGTCCTGACTTTC. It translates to CASSVGGGVDSGANVLTF. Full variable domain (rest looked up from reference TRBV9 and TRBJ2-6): DSGVTQTPKHLITATGQRVTLRCSPRSGDLSVYWYQQSLDQGLQFLIQYYNGEERAKGNILERFSAQQFPDLHSELNLSSLELGDSALYFCASSVGGGVDSGANVLTFGAGSRLTVL.

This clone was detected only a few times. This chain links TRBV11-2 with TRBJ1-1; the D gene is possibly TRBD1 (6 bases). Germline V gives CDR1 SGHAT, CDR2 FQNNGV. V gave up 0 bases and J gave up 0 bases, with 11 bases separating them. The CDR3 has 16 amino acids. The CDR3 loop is CASSLEGGAMNTEAFF. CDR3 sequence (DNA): TGTGCCAGCAGCTTAGAGGGGGGGGCGATGAACACTGAAGCTTTCTTT.

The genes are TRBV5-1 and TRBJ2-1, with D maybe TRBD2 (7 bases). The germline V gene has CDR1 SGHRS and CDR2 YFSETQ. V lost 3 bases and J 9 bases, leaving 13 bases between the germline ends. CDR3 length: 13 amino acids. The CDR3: CASSWTRGGEQFF. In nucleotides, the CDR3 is TGCGCCAGCAGCTGGACTAGGGGGGGTGAGCAGTTCTTC.

In DNA, the CDR3 is TGTGCCAGCAGGTCCGGGGGGGAGCAGTTCTTC. Amino acid sequence: CASRSGGEQFF. The chain combines TRBV6-5 with TRBJ2-1, with TRBD2 identical over 7 bases. Germline CDR1 reads MNHEY; CDR2 reads SVGAGI. The CDR3 has 11 residues. Germline trimming cut 6 bases from V and 10 bases from J; bases unmatched to any gene: 3.

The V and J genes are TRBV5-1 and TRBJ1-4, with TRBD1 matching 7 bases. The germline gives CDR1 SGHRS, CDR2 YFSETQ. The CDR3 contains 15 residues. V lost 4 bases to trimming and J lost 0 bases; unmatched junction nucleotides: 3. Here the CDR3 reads CASSDGTATNEKLFF. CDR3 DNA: TGCGCCAGCAGCGACGGGACAGCAACTAATGAAAAACTGTTTTTT.